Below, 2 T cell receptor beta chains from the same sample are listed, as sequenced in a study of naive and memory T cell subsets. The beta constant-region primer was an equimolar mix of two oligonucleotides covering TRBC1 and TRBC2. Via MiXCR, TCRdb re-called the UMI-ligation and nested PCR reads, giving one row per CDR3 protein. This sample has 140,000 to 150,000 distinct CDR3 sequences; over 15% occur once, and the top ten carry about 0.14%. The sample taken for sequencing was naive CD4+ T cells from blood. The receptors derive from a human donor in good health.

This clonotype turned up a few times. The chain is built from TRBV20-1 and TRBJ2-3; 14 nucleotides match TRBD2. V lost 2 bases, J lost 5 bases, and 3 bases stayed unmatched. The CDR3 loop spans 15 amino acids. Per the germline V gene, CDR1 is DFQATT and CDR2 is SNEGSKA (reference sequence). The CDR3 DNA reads TGCAGTGCTAGACCGACTAGCGGGAGGGTAGATACGCAGTATTTT. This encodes CSARPTSGRVDTQYF.

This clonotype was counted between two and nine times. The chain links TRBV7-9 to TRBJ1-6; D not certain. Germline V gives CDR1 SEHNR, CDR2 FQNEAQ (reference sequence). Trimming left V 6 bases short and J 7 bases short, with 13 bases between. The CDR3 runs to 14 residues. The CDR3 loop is CASRTDLLNSPLHF. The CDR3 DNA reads TGTGCCAGCAGAACAGACCTATTAAATTCACCCCTCCACTTT.